Sequencing of this T cell receptor (beta chain) was carried out in a study of blood T cell repertoires in COVID-19. The germline V gene has CDR1 MNHEY and CDR2 SVGAGI. V lost 4 bases and J 1 base, leaving 13 bases between the germline ends. The CDR3 loop spans 15 amino acids. The method was immunoSEQ multiplex PCR; TCRdb's version includes in-frame clones alone and lacks a portion of them. The table has a few hundred thousand clones, 86% seen once; the top ten hold about 7.1%. Material for sequencing was peripheral blood. This TCR came from a woman aged 55-70 years with COVID-19, enrolled during active disease. The chain couples TRBV6-5 to TRBJ1-1; possibly TRBD1 for D (5 bases). CDR3 protein: CASSSQDYPNTEAFF. As DNA, the CDR3 is TGTGCCAGCAGTTCACAGGATTACCCGAACACTGAAGCTTTCTTT.